The present entry profiles one T cell receptor beta chain with its context. The antigen it recognizes is unknown. Within one base of it there is no much larger clone, and no base qualities were kept. The protocol used for the library was 5' RACE. The sample was run on an Illumina HiSeq 2500. A second roughly 6 to 11 cycle PCR used a sample-barcoded 5' primer and a J-beta primer mix. A template-switch 5' adaptor carrying 12 random nucleotides introduced a unique molecular identifier onto each TCR beta cDNA molecule. Each sample yielded at least 2.5 million CDR3-containing paired-end reads. The Mint cDNA synthesis kit, primed by a TRBC-specific oligonucleotide, was used to synthesize first-strand cDNA from all RNA. All cDNA was treated with uracil-DNA glycosylase and then went through a first 18-cycle PCR with the universal primers M1SS and BC2_uni_R. As for the authors' bioinformatics: For normalization, 1 million high-quality reads, each with a distinct molecular identifier, were randomly selected from each sample. Reads sharing molecular identifiers were discarded rather than binned into consensus sequences. MiTCR, set to a Q25 quality threshold and the strictest error-elimination algorithm, was used for CDR3 identification, clonotype clustering and error correction. A nonparametric unseen species model using Euler transformation provided a lower-bound estimate of total TCR beta diversity. TCRdb applied fastp at Q25 and MiXCR to the public reads, then kept only in-frame beta chains. Every distinct CDR3 protein forms one entry, paired with its most common genes and DNA. TCRdb's processing, not the authors' own work, is the source of the V and J calls. This sample has around 1.5 million distinct CDR3 sequences in its table, and approximately 59% of those were observed once. The ten biggest clones cover under 8.5% of the sample.

The data originate from a study of blood T cells in healthy people across ages (dated by TCRdb to the mid-2010s). With respect to the entire study: In model experiments, template switching captured about one uniquely barcoded TCR beta cDNA molecule for every two T cells. Donors were grouped into four age groups: young (average approximately 15 years), middle-aged (39), aged (about 59) and long-lived (about 90). To avoid experimental bias, donors of different ages were distributed randomly across sequencing lanes. The study analyzed two additional independent replicas of 1 million unique cDNA reads from the same blood draw for two donors, one aged 18 to 29 and one aged 80 or older. To track age-related changes in TCR beta repertoire diversity, the study relied on deep sequencing normalized with unique cDNA molecular identifiers. Results and caveats for the whole study, not just this receptor: There was a strong correlation between observed TCR beta diversity and the percentage of naive T cells measured by flow cytometry. Bulk unsorted PBMC profiling prevented conclusive comparison of naive and antigen-experienced compartments. Because donor CMV infection status was unknown, age-related changes in expanded clonotypes were potentially confounded. As age increased, observed TCR beta diversity per million T cells dropped in a roughly linear way, and a significant reduction was already evident by age 40. Estimates of total diversity based on one million sequenced T cells were regarded as lower bounds and as underestimates. Compared with the aged group, more naive CD4+ T cells, fewer expanded clones and increased TCR diversity were shown by the long-lived group, suggesting age selection.

Systemically healthy Caucasian individuals from Russia, 35 to 50 in total and aged roughly 6 to 100 years, were included as donors. Around 9.8 milliliters of peripheral blood were collected from each donor into EDTA-treated Vacutainer tubes. PBMCs were isolated by Ficoll-Paque density-gradient centrifugation, with at least 6 million obtained per sample. Trizol reagent was used to extract total RNA from PBMCs, with at least 5.5 micrograms per sample. The percentages of naive CD45RAhigh/CD27high T cells were determined by flow cytometry on a PBMC aliquot from every donor. Per the germline V gene, SGHRS is the CDR1 and YFSETQ is the CDR2. The CDR3 measures 15 amino acids from cysteine to phenylalanine. The read is trimmed to its CDR3 DNA, 45 bases read in frame from base 1. Clipping removes 4 bases from V and 8 bases from J, with 7 as the unmatched junction base count.

The sequenced sample consisted of blood. The chain employs TRBV5-1 and TRBJ2-1; the junction holds 12 bases that match TRBD2. The TCR was taken from a man between 18 and 29 years old in good health. The nucleotides read TGCGCCAGCAGCCCGACTAGCGGGAGTAAGTATGAGCAGTTCTTC. Its amino acids are CASSPTSGSKYEQFF.